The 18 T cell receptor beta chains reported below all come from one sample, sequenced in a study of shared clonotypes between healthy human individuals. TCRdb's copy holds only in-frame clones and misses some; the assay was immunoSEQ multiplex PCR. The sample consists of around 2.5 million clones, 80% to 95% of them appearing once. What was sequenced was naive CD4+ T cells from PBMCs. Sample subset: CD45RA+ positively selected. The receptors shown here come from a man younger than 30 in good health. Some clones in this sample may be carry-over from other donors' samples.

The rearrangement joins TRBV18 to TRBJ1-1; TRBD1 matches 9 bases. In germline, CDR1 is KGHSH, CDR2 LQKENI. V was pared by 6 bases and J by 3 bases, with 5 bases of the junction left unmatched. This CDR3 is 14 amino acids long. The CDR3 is CASSGQGFDTEAFF. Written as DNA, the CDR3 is TGTGCCAGCTCCGGACAGGGGTTCGACACTGAAGCTTTCTTT.

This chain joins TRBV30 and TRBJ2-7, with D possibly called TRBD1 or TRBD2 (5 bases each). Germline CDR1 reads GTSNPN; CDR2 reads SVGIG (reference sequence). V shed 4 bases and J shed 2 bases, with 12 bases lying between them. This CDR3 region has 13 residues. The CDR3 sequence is CAWNRDRAYEQYF. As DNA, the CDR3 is TGTGCCTGGAACCGGGACCGAGCCTACGAGCAGTACTTC.

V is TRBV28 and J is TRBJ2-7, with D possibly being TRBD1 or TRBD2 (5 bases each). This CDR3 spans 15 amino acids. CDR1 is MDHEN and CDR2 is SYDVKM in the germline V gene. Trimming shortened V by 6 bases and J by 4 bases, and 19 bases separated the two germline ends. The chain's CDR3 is CASSRVGAVSYEQYF. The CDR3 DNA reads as TGTGCCAGCAGCAGGGTCGGGGCGGTAAGTTACGAGCAGTACTTC.

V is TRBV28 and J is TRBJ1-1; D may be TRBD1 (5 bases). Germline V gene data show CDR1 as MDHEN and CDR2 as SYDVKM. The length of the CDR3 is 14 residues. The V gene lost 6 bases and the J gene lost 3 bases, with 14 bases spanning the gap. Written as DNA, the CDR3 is TGTGCCAGCAGCCCGCCGGGGCCCCACACTGAAGCTTTCTTT. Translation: CASSPPGPHTEAFF. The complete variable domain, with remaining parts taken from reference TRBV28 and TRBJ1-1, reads DVKVTQSSRYLVKRTGEKVFLECVQDMDHENMFWYRQDPGLGLRLIYFSYDVKMKEKGDIPEGYSVSREKKERFSLILESASTNQTSMYLCASSPPGPHTEAFFGQGTRLTVV.

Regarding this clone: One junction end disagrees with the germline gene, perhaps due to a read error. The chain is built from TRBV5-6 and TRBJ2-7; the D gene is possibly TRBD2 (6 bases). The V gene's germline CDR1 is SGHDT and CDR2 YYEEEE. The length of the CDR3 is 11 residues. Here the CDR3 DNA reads TGTGCCAGCAGCTTGGGGACTAAGCGAAGCTTC. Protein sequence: CASSLGTKRSF. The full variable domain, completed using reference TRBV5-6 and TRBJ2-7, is DAGVTQSPTHLIKTRGQQVTLRCSPKSGHDTVSWYQQALGQGPQFIFQYYEEEERQRGNFPDRFSGHQFPNYSSELNVNALLLGDSALYLCASSLGTKRSFGPGTRLTVT.

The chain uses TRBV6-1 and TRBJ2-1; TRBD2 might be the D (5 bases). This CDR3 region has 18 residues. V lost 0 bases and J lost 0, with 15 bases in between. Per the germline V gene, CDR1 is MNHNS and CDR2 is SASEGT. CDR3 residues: CASSEALRASFSYNEQFF. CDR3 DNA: TGTGCCAGCAGTGAAGCGCTTCGGGCTAGCTTCTCCTACAATGAGCAGTTCTTC.

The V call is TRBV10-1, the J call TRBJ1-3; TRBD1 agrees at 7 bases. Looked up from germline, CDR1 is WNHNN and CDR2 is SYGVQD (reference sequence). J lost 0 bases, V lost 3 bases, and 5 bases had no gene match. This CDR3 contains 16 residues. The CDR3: CASSEQGPLSGNTIYF. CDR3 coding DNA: TGCGCCAGCAGTGAACAGGGGCCCCTCTCTGGAAACACCATATATTTT.

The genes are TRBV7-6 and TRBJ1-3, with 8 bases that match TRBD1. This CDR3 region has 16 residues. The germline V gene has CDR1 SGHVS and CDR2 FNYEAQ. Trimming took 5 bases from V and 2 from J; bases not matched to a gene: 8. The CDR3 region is CASSAQQGGTGNTIYF. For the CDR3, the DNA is TGTGCCAGCAGCGCGCAACAGGGGGGGACTGGAAACACCATATATTTT.

For the CDR3, the DNA is TGTGCCAGTACCTCGGGCGGGGCCCCCTACGAGCAGTACTTC. Translated: CASTSGGAPYEQYF. The chain is built from TRBV19 and TRBJ2-7, with D possibly matching TRBD2 (6 bases). This CDR3 comprises 14 residues. Trimming stripped 7 bases from V and 2 bases from J, with 15 bases between. Looked up from germline, CDR1 is LNHDA and CDR2 is SQIVND (reference sequence).

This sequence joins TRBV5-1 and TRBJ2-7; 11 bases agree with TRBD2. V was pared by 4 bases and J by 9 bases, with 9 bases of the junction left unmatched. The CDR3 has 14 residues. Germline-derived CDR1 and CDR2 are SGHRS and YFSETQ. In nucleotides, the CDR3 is TGCGCCAGCAGCCTAGCGGGAGGAGACTCGGTGCAGTACTTC. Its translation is CASSLAGGDSVQYF.

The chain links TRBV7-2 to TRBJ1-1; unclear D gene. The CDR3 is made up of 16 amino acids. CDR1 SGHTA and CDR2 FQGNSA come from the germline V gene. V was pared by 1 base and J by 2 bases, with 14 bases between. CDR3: CASSLDAAAINTEAFF. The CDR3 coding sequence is TGTGCCAGCAGCTTAGATGCGGCCGCTATTAACACTGAAGCTTTCTTT.

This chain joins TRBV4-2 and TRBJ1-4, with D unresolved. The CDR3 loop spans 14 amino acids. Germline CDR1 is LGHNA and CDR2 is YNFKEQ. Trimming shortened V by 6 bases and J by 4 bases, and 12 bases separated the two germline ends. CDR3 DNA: TGTGCCAGCAGTTCGGCGCGATATAATGAAAAACTGTTTTTT. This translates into CASSSARYNEKLFF.

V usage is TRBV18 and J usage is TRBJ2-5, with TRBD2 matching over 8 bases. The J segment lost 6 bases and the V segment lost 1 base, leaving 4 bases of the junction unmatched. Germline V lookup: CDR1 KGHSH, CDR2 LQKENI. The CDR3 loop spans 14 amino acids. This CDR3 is CASSPLAGGKTQYF. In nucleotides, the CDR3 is TGTGCCAGCTCACCACTTGCGGGGGGAAAGACCCAGTACTTC.

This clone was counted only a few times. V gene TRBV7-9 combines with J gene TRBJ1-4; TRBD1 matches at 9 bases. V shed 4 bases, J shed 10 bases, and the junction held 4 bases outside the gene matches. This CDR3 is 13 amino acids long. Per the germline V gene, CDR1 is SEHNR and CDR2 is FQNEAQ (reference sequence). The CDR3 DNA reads TGTGCCAGCAGCTCGGACAGGGGACGAAAACTGTTTTTT. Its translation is CASSSDRGRKLFF.

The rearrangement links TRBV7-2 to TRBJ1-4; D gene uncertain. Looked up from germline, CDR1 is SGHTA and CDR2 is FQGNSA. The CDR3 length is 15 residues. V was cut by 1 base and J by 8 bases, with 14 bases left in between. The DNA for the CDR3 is TGTGCCAGCAGCTTAGATAGTTCAGAGTACGAAAAACTGTTTTTT. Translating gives CASSLDSSEYEKLFF.

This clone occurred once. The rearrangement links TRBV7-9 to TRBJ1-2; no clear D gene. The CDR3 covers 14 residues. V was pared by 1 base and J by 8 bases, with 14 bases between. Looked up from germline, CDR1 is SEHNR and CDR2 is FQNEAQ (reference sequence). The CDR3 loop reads CASSLGEGLGGYTF. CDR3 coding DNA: TGTGCCAGCAGCTTAGGGGAGGGCCTCGGAGGCTACACCTTC.

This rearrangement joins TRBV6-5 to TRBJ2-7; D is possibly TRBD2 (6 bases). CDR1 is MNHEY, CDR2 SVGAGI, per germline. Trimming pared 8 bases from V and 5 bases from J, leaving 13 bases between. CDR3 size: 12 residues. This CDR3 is CASSRSGDEQYF. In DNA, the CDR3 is TGTGCCAGCTCCCGGTCGGGGGACGAGCAGTACTTC.

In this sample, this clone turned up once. For the CDR3, the DNA is TGTGCCAGCAGCCGAGAAGGGACTTCCCTCTCCTACGAGCAGTACTTC. Encoded protein: CASSREGTSLSYEQYF. The J gene is TRBJ2-7, the V gene TRBV9, with TRBD2 as a possible D gene (6 bases). Germline V gene lookup returns CDR1 SGDLS and CDR2 YYNGEE. This CDR3 is built from 16 residues. Trimming stripped 4 bases from V and 0 bases from J, with 17 bases between.